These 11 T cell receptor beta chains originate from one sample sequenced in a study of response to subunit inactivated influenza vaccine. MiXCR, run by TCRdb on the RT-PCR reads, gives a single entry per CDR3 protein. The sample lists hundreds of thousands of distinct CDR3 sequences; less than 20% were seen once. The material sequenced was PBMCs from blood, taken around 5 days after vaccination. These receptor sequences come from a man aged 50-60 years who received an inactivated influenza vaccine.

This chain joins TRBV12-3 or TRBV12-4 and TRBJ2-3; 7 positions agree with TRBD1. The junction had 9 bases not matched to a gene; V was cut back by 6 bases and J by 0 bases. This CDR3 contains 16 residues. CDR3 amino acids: CASSTEGATSTDTQYF. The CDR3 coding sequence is TGTGCCAGCAGCACTGAGGGGGCAACTAGCACAGATACGCAGTATTTT.

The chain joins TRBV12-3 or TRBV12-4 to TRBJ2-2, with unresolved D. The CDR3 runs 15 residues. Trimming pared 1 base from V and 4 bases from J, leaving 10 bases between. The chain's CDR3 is CASSLEVALTGELFF. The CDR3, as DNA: TGTGCCAGCAGTTTAGAGGTGGCGCTCACCGGGGAGCTGTTTTTT.

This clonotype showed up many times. CDR3 region: CASSLGMDGYEQYF. The CDR3 coding sequence is TGCGCCAGCAGCTTAGGTATGGACGGTTACGAGCAGTACTTC. The chain couples TRBV5-1 to TRBJ2-7; D ambiguous. Germline V gives CDR1 SGHRS, CDR2 YFSETQ. The CDR3 runs 14 residues. Trimming stripped 2 bases from V and 4 bases from J, with 13 bases between. Drawing the rest from reference TRBV5-1 and TRBJ2-7, the complete variable domain is KAGVTQTPRYLIKTRGQQVTLSCSPISGHRSVSWYQQTPGQGLQFLFEYFSETQRNKGNFPGRFSGRQFSNSRSEMNVSTLELGDSALYLCASSLGMDGYEQYFGPGTRLTVT.

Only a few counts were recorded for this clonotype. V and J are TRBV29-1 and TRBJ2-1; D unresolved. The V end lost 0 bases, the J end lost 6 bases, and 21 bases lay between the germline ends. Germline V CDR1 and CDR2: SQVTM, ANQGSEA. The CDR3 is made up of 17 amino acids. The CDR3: CSVEDPVMLNNVNEQFF. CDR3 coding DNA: TGCAGCGTTGAAGATCCCGTGATGCTAAATAATGTCAATGAGCAGTTCTTC.

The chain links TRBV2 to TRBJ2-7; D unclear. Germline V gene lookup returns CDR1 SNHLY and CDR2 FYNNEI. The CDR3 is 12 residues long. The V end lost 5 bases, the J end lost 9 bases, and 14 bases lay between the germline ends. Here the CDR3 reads CASSRLREVQYF. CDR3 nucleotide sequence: TGTGCCAGCAGTAGACTGCGCGAGGTGCAGTACTTC.

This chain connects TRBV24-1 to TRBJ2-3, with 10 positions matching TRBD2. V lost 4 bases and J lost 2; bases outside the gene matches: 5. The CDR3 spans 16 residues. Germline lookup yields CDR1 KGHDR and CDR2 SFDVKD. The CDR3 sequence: CATSDVLAGPTDTQYF. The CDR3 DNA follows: TGTGCCACCAGTGACGTACTAGCGGGGCCCACAGATACGCAGTATTTT.

The CDR3 loop reads CASSLRTGNSYDIQFF. As DNA, the CDR3 is TGTGCCAGCAGCTTGAGGACAGGGAATTCATACGACATTCAGTTCTTC. The V gene is TRBV5-5, the J gene TRBJ2-4, with TRBD1 matching 8 bases. The assigned J gene may be wrong: the sequence end matches TRBJ2-1 better. Per the germline V gene, CDR1 is SGHKS and CDR2 is YYEKEE (reference sequence). The CDR3 spans 16 residues.

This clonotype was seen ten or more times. The CDR3 bases are TGTGCCACCAGCACGGACATGAGCTCCTACAATGAGCAGTTCTTC. Translated: CATSTDMSSYNEQFF. The chain employs TRBV15 and TRBJ2-1; a possible D gene is TRBD1 (5 bases). Between the trimmed V and J ends, which lost 4 bases and 0 bases, there was a span of 10 bases. Germline assignment: CDR1 LNHNV and CDR2 YYDKDF (reference sequence). The CDR3 totals 15 residues.

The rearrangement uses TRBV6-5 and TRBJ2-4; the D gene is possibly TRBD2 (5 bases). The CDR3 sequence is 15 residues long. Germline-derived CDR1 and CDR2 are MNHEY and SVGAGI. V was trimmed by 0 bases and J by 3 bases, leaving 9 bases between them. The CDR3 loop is CASSYSIRDKNIQYF. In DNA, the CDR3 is TGTGCCAGCAGTTACTCGATCCGGGACAAAAACATTCAGTACTTC.

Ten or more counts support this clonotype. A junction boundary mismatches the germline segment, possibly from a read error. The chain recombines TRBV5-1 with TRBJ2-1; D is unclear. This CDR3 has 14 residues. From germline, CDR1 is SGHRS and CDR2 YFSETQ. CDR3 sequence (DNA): TGTGCCAGCAGTTTGGGTACAGTCTACAATGAGCAGTTCTTC. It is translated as CASSLGTVYNEQFF.

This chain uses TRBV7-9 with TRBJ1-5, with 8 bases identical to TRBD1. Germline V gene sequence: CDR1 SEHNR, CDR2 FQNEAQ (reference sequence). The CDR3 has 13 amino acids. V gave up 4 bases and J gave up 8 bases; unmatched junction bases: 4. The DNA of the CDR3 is TGTGCCAGCAGCTCCACAGGGGGTAAGCCCCAGCATTTT. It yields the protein CASSSTGGKPQHF.